This T cell receptor (beta chain) emerged from a study of persistence of HIV-infected CD4 T cells. About this clone itself: Antigen: not known.

Stimulation used 10 ug/mL lysate from CMV-infected fibroblasts. Memory cells lacking CD40L and CD69 with high CD45RO were sorted. Sequencing used immunoSEQ version 4 in survey mode. Produced via immunoSEQ multiplex PCR; TCRdb's table is partial and in-frame only. This sample has tens of thousands of clones, with roughly 75% found just once. With 7 bases removed from V and 11 bases from J, the gap between germline ends came to 15 bases. This CDR3 contains 13 residues. CDR1 and CDR2 (germline): MNHEY, SVGAGI. V is TRBV6-5 and J is TRBJ1-6; a weak D match, TRBD1 (5 bases). This TCR was recovered from an adult woman with HIV who was CMV-seropositive. Sample: CD4+ T cells sorted from PBMCs after approximately 19-hour stimulation, taken from a patient who received antiretroviral therapy. The CDR3 coding sequence is TGTGCCAGCACCGCGGACTGGGGGGCACCCCTCCACTTT. Its protein is CASTADWGAPLHF.